This T cell receptor beta chain was observed in a study of blood T cell repertoires in COVID-19. Measured with immunoSEQ multiplex PCR; TCRdb has only the in-frame clones, and not every one. The profile shows roughly 150,000 clones, roughly 80% of them singletons. The CDR3 sequence is 13 residues long. Trimming took 7 bases from V and 1 from J, leaving 10 bases between them. The receptor was isolated from a man aged 60 to 69 with acute or convalescent COVID-19. V is TRBV12-3 or TRBV12-4 and J is TRBJ2-5; the D gene is possibly TRBD2 (5 bases). The sequenced material came from peripheral blood. In nucleotides, the CDR3 is TGTGCCAGCACCTGGACTCGCCAAGAGACCCAGTACTTC. This translates into CASTWTRQETQYF.